One sample yielded the 25 T cell receptor beta chains listed below, sequenced in a study of blood T cell repertoires in COVID-19. Sequenced by immunoSEQ multiplex PCR; TCRdb stores in-frame clones only, minus some. The data contain over 250,000 clones, around 90% of them singletons. Sequenced material: PBMCs or T cells enriched from blood (not recorded which). The receptors come from a woman aged 25 to 39 who had recovered from COVID-19.

J is TRBJ2-1 and V is TRBV3-1 (or the pseudogene TRBV3-2); 10 bases fit TRBD2. The CDR3 totals 15 residues. Trimming at V came to 1 base and at J to 3 bases, leaving 0 bases not matched to a gene. From germline, CDR1 is LGHDT and CDR2 YNNKEL (reference sequence). The CDR3 spells CASSQVAGGYNEQFF. Written as DNA, the CDR3 is TGTGCCAGCAGCCAAGTAGCGGGAGGCTACAATGAGCAGTTCTTC.

The gene calls are TRBV13 and TRBJ1-2, with D hard to call. Germline CDR1 and CDR2: PRHDT and FYEKMQ (reference sequence). The length of the CDR3 is 16 residues. V gave up 0 bases and J gave up 4 bases, with 15 bases separating them. The CDR3 nucleotides read TGTGCCAGCAGCTTAGGTCGGTCGCCGGGGATCTATGGCTACACCTTC. Translation gives CASSLGRSPGIYGYTF.

This chain connects TRBV7-9 to TRBJ2-7, with TRBD1 matching 7 bases. V was clipped by 5 bases and J by 12 bases; unmatched bases: 10. This CDR3 spans 12 amino acids. Per germline, CDR1 SEHNR and CDR2 FQNEAQ (reference sequence). The DNA for the CDR3 is TGTGCCAGCAGCCGGGACAGTACCCCCCCGTACTTC. This gives the protein CASSRDSTPPYF.

The V call is TRBV5-8, the J call TRBJ1-3; 9 bases are shared with TRBD1. The V gene's germline CDR1 is SGHTS and CDR2 YDEGEE. The CDR3 runs to 16 residues. J gave up 4 bases and V 4 bases, and 9 bases lay outside the gene matches. CDR3 loop: CASSLLGQGEGNTIYF. The CDR3 DNA reads as TGTGCCAGCAGCCTGCTGGGACAGGGTGAAGGAAACACCATATATTTT.

The chain joins TRBV11-2 to TRBJ1-6; no definite D call. Trimming removed 4 bases at V and 4 bases at J, with 14 bases between. Per the germline V gene, CDR1 is SGHAT and CDR2 is FQNNGV. This CDR3 contains 16 residues. The CDR3 loop is CASSSVFEVYNSPLHF. The CDR3 coding sequence is TGTGCCAGCAGCTCCGTTTTTGAGGTTTATAATTCACCCCTCCACTTT.

CDR3 DNA: TGTGCCAGCAGTGAGGTCAGGCTACGGCAGCCCCAGCATTTT. Translated, it gives CASSEVRLRQPQHF. The rearrangement links TRBV2 to TRBJ1-5; no definite D call. The CDR3 runs 14 residues. Germline loops: CDR1 SNHLY, CDR2 FYNNEI. Trimming pared 3 bases from V and 7 bases from J, leaving 13 bases between.

The rearrangement uses TRBV27 and TRBJ2-3; 9 positions agree with TRBD1. This CDR3 is 16 amino acids long. The ends lost 3 bases at V and 0 bases at J; junction bases unmatched: 4. The germline CDR1 and CDR2 sequences are MNHEY and SMNVEV (reference sequence). CDR3 sequence reads: CASSFHRGRSTDTQYF. The CDR3 nucleotides are TGTGCCAGCAGTTTCCACAGGGGGCGAAGCACAGATACGCAGTATTTT.

The rearrangement uses TRBV7-9 and TRBJ1-5; 8 nucleotides match TRBD1. Per germline, CDR1 SEHNR and CDR2 FQNEAQ (reference sequence). Trimming took 3 bases from V and 5 from J; bases not matched to a gene: 6. CDR3 length: 15 amino acids. CDR3 in amino acids: CASSFTTGGDQPQHF. As DNA, the CDR3 is TGTGCCAGCAGCTTCACCACAGGGGGTGATCAGCCCCAGCATTTT.

This chain uses TRBV2 with TRBJ1-3; D may be TRBD1 (6 bases). Germline assignment: CDR1 SNHLY and CDR2 FYNNEI. This CDR3 comprises 14 residues. V lost 4 bases and J lost 0, with 7 bases in between. Here the CDR3 DNA reads TGTGCCAGCAGTGGGACAGCCTCTGGAAACACCATATATTTT. Translating gives CASSGTASGNTIYF. Full variable domain (remainder filled in from reference TRBV2 and TRBJ1-3): EPEVTQTPSHQVTQMGQEVILRCVPISNHLYFYWYRQILGQKVEFLVSFYNNEISEKSEIFDDQFSVERPDGSNFTLKIRSTKLEDSAMYFCASSGTASGNTIYFGEGSWLTVV.

The rearrangement joins TRBV5-8 to TRBJ2-7; no clear D gene. CDR1 and CDR2 (germline): SGHTS, YDEGEE. The CDR3 is 15 residues long. With 0 bases removed from V and 3 bases from J, the gap between germline ends came to 13 bases. The CDR3 DNA is TGTGCCAGCAGCTTGGGTATTACGGGTTTCTACGAGCAGTACTTC. Translating gives CASSLGITGFYEQYF.

This sequence joins TRBV2 and TRBJ1-1; the D gene is possibly TRBD1 (5 bases). The V gene lost 3 bases and the J gene lost 3 bases, with 11 bases spanning the gap. Germline assignment: CDR1 SNHLY and CDR2 FYNNEI. This CDR3 contains 14 residues. DNA of the CDR3: TGTGCCAGCAGTGACACAGGCAGTTACACTGAAGCTTTCTTT. Translating gives CASSDTGSYTEAFF. The full variable domain, rest sourced from reference TRBV2 and TRBJ1-1, is EPEVTQTPSHQVTQMGQEVILRCVPISNHLYFYWYRQILGQKVEFLVSFYNNEISEKSEIFDDQFSVERPDGSNFTLKIRSTKLEDSAMYFCASSDTGSYTEAFFGQGTRLTVV.

J is TRBJ1-1 and V is TRBV21-1. TRBV21-1 is a documented pseudogene. This CDR3 comprises 12 residues. The CDR3 here is CASVKGRSFWSF. The CDR3 DNA reads as TGTGCCAGCGTGAAAGGGAGATCCTTTTGGTCCTTT.

This chain joins TRBV3-1 (or the pseudogene TRBV3-2) and TRBJ2-7, with 7 nucleotides matching TRBD2. V lost 2 bases to trimming and J lost 6 bases; unmatched junction nucleotides: 10. CDR1 and CDR2 from the germline V gene are LGHDT and YNNKEL (reference sequence). This CDR3 has 15 amino acids. CDR3 protein: CASSQRTRRGSEQYF. The DNA of the CDR3 is TGTGCCAGCAGCCAACGGACTAGAAGGGGCTCCGAGCAGTACTTC.

The rearrangement joins TRBV5-4 to TRBJ2-3; 7 bases match TRBD1. This CDR3 region has 14 residues. Germline V gives CDR1 SGHNT, CDR2 YYREEE (reference sequence). The trim removed 4 bases at V and 8 bases at J, leaving 10 bases unmatched. The chain's CDR3 is CASSPGQNRVTQYF. The CDR3 nucleotides read TGTGCCAGCAGCCCGGGACAGAATCGGGTTACGCAGTATTTT. Drawing the rest from reference TRBV5-4 and TRBJ2-3, the complete variable domain is ETGVTQSPTHLIKTRGQQVTLRCSSQSGHNTVSWYQQALGQGPQFIFQYYREEENGRGNFPPRFSGLQFPNYSSELNVNALELDDSALYLCASSPGQNRVTQYFGPGTRLTVL.

The genes are TRBV2 and TRBJ2-3, with D maybe TRBD2 (5 bases). The CDR3 totals 12 residues. V lost 9 bases and J lost 8, with 15 bases in between. CDR1 SNHLY and CDR2 FYNNEI come from the germline V gene. CDR3 DNA sequence: TGTGCCAGTGCCCAGCGAGAGGGTACGCAGTATTTT. It yields the protein CASAQREGTQYF.

This clone was recorded a few times. V and J are TRBV5-6 and TRBJ1-2, with 7 bases aligning to TRBD1. Trimming took 7 bases from V and 5 from J; bases not matched to a gene: 8. CDR1 and CDR2 from the germline V gene are SGHDT and YYEEEE. This CDR3 comprises 13 residues. CDR3 amino acids: CASRGPGGYGYTF. DNA for the CDR3: TGTGCCAGCCGGGGACCAGGGGGATATGGCTACACCTTC.

The genes are TRBV5-1 and TRBJ2-5; weak D call: TRBD1 (5 bases). V was trimmed by 2 bases and J by 2 bases, leaving 10 bases between them. The germline gives CDR1 SGHRS, CDR2 YFSETQ. The CDR3 has 14 amino acids. CDR3 amino acids: CASSFDRGQETQYF. CDR3 nucleotide sequence: TGCGCCAGCAGCTTCGATAGGGGTCAAGAGACCCAGTACTTC.

The genes are TRBV24-1 and TRBJ1-2; 9 nucleotides line up with TRBD1. J was trimmed by 6 bases and V by 5 bases; bases with no gene match: 6. The CDR3 consists of 14 residues. Germline CDR1 and CDR2: KGHDR and SFDVKD. The CDR3 DNA follows: TGTGCCACCAGTGGGACAGGGGACATGAATGGCTACACCTTC. It is translated as CATSGTGDMNGYTF.

The chain uses TRBV19 and TRBJ1-1, with 8 bases matching TRBD1. The CDR3 runs 16 residues. Germline V gene lookup returns CDR1 LNHDA and CDR2 SQIVND (reference sequence). The J segment lost 3 bases and the V segment lost 1 base, leaving 7 bases of the junction unmatched. CDR3 DNA: TGTGCCAGTAGTATAGTCGCAGGGGGCGAGGACACTGAAGCTTTCTTT. It specifies CASSIVAGGEDTEAFF.

This clone was found a few times. CDR3 sequence (DNA): TGTGCCAGCAGCCAAGTTAGGGGGCGCTACGGGGAGCTGTTTTTT. This translates into CASSQVRGRYGELFF. This chain uses TRBV14 with TRBJ2-2; 7 bases are a match to TRBD1. Germline CDR1 and CDR2: SGHDN and FVKESK. CDR3 length: 15 residues. Trimming at V came to 1 base and at J to 7 bases, leaving 6 bases not matched to a gene.

V and J are TRBV7-3 and TRBJ2-1; 7 nucleotides agree with TRBD1. Looked up from germline, CDR1 is SGHTA and CDR2 is FQGTGA. After removal of 6 bases from V and 1 base from J, the junction contained 3 bases not matched to a gene. CDR3 size: 14 residues. CDR3 region: CASSPGQSYNEQFF. CDR3 in DNA: TGTGCCAGCAGTCCGGGACAGTCCTACAATGAGCAGTTCTTC.

The chain recombines TRBV14 with TRBJ1-3; unclear D gene. V was trimmed by 0 bases and J by 0 bases, leaving 15 bases between them. The CDR3 has 18 amino acids. The germline CDR1 and CDR2 sequences are SGHDN and FVKESK. In DNA, the CDR3 is TGTGCCAGCAGCCAAGATTGGACGGAGGGATTCTCTGGAAACACCATATATTTT. The encoded protein is CASSQDWTEGFSGNTIYF.

This chain joins TRBV5-1 and TRBJ2-1; unclear D gene. The CDR3 has 12 amino acids. V was cut by 4 bases and J by 5 bases, with 7 bases left in between. Germline loops: CDR1 SGHRS, CDR2 YFSETQ. This CDR3 is CASSNSDNEQFF. CDR3 DNA: TGCGCCAGCAGCAATTCCGACAATGAGCAGTTCTTC.

V usage is TRBV5-1 and J usage is TRBJ1-1, with 7 bases matching TRBD1. The length of the CDR3 is 14 residues. V dropped 3 bases and J dropped 4; count of bases not matched to a gene: 6. Per the germline V gene, CDR1 is SGHRS and CDR2 is YFSETQ. CDR3 DNA: TGCGCCAGCAGCTCGACAGGGATGCTCACTGAAGCTTTCTTT. Translating it yields CASSSTGMLTEAFF. The complete variable domain, with remaining parts taken from reference TRBV5-1 and TRBJ1-1, reads KAGVTQTPRYLIKTRGQQVTLSCSPISGHRSVSWYQQTPGQGLQFLFEYFSETQRNKGNFPGRFSGRQFSNSRSEMNVSTLELGDSALYLCASSSTGMLTEAFFGQGTRLTVV.

The genes are TRBV30 and TRBJ1-6, with a weak D call TRBD1 (6 bases). Germline loops: CDR1 GTSNPN, CDR2 SVGIG (reference sequence). V was cut by 6 bases and J by 2 bases, with 11 bases left in between. This CDR3 region has 14 residues. This CDR3 reads CACHRDTYNSPLHF. The CDR3 DNA is TGTGCCTGTCACCGGGACACCTATAATTCACCCCTCCACTTT.